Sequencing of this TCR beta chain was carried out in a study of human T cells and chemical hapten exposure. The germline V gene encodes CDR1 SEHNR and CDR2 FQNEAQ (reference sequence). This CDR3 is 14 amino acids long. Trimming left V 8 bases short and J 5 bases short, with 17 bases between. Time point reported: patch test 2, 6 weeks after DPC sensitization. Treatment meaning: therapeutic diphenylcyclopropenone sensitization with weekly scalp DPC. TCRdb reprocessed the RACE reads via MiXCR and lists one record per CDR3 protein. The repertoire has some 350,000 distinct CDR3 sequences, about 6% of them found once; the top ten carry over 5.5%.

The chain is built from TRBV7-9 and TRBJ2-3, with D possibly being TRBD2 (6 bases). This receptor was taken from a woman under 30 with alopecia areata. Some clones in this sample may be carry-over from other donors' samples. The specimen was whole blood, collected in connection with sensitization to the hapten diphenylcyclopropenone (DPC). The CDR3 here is CASGGGRLEDTQYF. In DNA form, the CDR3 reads TGTGCCAGCGGCGGAGGGAGGCTTGAAGATACGCAGTATTTT.